These T cell receptor beta chains were read from a single sample in a study of blood T cells in healthy people across ages. TCRdb reanalysed the 5' RACE reads using MiXCR and keeps one entry per CDR3 protein. The sample has just under 900,000 distinct CDR3 sequences; around 28% are singletons. Sequenced material: blood. Every receptor here comes from a woman of 80 years or more in good health. The CDR3 runs from the conserved cysteine through the conserved F or W. The D gene is left open where the match is weak. Clone size is given for some rows only: seen once, a few or many times, or a class if the clone is expanded.

abundance,d_gene,v_gene,j_gene,CDR3nt,CDR3aa
many,TRBD1,TRBV6-1,TRBJ2-3,TGTGCCAGCACCCCAGTCGCGACAGGGTTAGGGGCAGATACGCAGTATTTT,CASTPVATGLGADTQYF
once,.,TRBV3-1,TRBJ2-3,TGTGCCAGCAGCCAAAGGGACCGGGTCGCAGATACGCAGTATTTT,CASSQRDRVADTQYF
few,.,TRBV10-3,TRBJ2-2,TGTGCCATCAGTGACTGGCAATCCACCGGGGAGCTGTTTTTT,CAISDWQSTGELFF
.,.,TRBV11-2,TRBJ1-5,TGTGCCAGCAGTTTACAGGGTACGGGACAGCCCCAGCATTTT,CASSLQGTGQPQHF
once,.,TRBV3-1,TRBJ2-1,TGTGCCAGCAGCCAGCGGCCTCTAGCGCCCTACAATGAGCAGTTCTTC,CASSQRPLAPYNEQFF
many,.,TRBV6-4,TRBJ2-4,TGTGCCAGCAGCGAGGCCCCTGGAAGTAACATTCAGTACTTC,CASSEAPGSNIQYF
.,.,TRBV2,TRBJ1-5,TGTGCCAGCAGTGAAACACTGAGCAATCAGCCCCAGCATTTT,CASSETLSNQPQHF
.,.,TRBV4-1,TRBJ1-2,TGCGCCAGCACCCAGAAGGAGGGAGAAAACTATGGCTACACCTTC,CASTQKEGENYGYTF
once,TRBD2,TRBV7-2,TRBJ2-5,TGTGCCAGCAGTTTGGACACTAGCGGGAGTACCTACAATGAGCAGTACTTC,CASSLDTSGSTYNEQYF
.,.,TRBV29-1,TRBJ1-1,TGCAGCGTTGAAGGGGTCGACACTGAAGCTTTCTTT,CSVEGVDTEAFF
many,.,TRBV5-1,TRBJ2-4,TGCGCCAGCAGCTTAAACGGGTTAGCCAAAAACATTCAGTACTTC,CASSLNGLAKNIQYF
many,.,TRBV6-5,TRBJ1-6,TGTGCCAGCAGAACAGACAGTATCTATAATTCACCCCTCCACTTT,CASRTDSIYNSPLHF
many,.,TRBV20-1,TRBJ2-3,TGCAGTGCCCCTTCTAGGACGAAGCCTACAGATACGCAGTATTTT,CSAPSRTKPTDTQYF
many,TRBD1,TRBV5-1,TRBJ2-6,TGCGCCAGCAGCCCATTCGGGACAGTCTCTGGGGCCAACGTCCTGACTTTC,CASSPFGTVSGANVLTF
few,.,TRBV11-2,TRBJ2-6,TGTGCCAGCAGCTTAGATCCGGGGTTTGGGGCCAACGTCCTGACTTTC,CASSLDPGFGANVLTF
many,.,TRBV27,TRBJ2-7,TGTGCCAGCAGTTTTGTGGGGATCCCGATTATCGACGAGCAGTACTTC,CASSFVGIPIIDEQYF
many,.,TRBV10-3,TRBJ2-5,TGTGCCATCAGTGAGAGAGAGACCCAGTACTTC,CAISERETQYF
.,TRBD2,TRBV28,TRBJ2-2,TGTGCCAGCAGCTGGGGGGGAATGAACACCGGGGAGCTGTTTTTT,CASSWGGMNTGELFF
many,.,TRBV6-6,TRBJ2-3,TGTGCCAGCAGTTACTTGAGCGGTCGTGCCCTCACAGATACGCAGTATTTT,CASSYLSGRALTDTQYF
.,TRBD1,TRBV6-2/TRBV6-3,TRBJ1-1,TGTGCCAGCAGTTACCCGCAGACAGGGGACACTGAAGCTTTCTTT,CASSYPQTGDTEAFF
.,TRBD2,TRBV10-3,TRBJ2-1,TGTGCCATCAGTAGTCGGACTAGCGGGGTTAACAATGAGCAGTTCTTC,CAISSRTSGVNNEQFF
many,.,TRBV6-2/TRBV6-3,TRBJ1-1,TGTGCCAGCAGTTACGCAATGGATGAAGCTTTCTTT,CASSYAMDEAFF
.,.,TRBV12-5,TRBJ2-5,TGTGCTAGTGGTTTGTCCCCTGAGACCCAGTACTTC,CASGLSPETQYF
many,TRBD2,TRBV5-1,TRBJ2-7,TGCGCCAGCAGCCCGGGGCCCATCATAGCGGGGGGGCCTCGGAACCGCGAGCAGTACTTC,CASSPGPIIAGGPRNREQYF
few,.,TRBV12-3/TRBV12-4,TRBJ1-1,TGTGCCGGATCCCGGGGCAATGAAGCTTTCTTT,CAGSRGNEAFF
.,.,TRBV12-3/TRBV12-4,TRBJ2-1,TGTGCCACTAAACCGGAGGGCAATGAGCAGTTCTTC,CATKPEGNEQFF
few,.,TRBV10-2,TRBJ1-1,TGCGCCAGCCAAAACGCGGGGAGGACTGAAGCTTTCTTT,CASQNAGRTEAFF
many,.,TRBV27,TRBJ2-1,TGTGCCAGCAGTTTATCAACCAACCTCGGACTTACCGGGCAGTTCTTC,CASSLSTNLGLTGQFF
many,.,TRBV7-9,TRBJ2-1,TGTGCCAGCAGCCCCTTCGGATTGCCCTACAATGAGCAGTTCTTC,CASSPFGLPYNEQFF
.,.,TRBV5-6,TRBJ1-2,TGTGCCAGCAGCTTGCGCTCGGCGGGCTATGGCTACACCTTC,CASSLRSAGYGYTF
many,TRBD1,TRBV29-1,TRBJ2-7,TGCAGCGTTCGTCAGGGGGAGAGCTCCTACGAGCAGTACTTC,CSVRQGESSYEQYF
once,.,TRBV27,TRBJ2-5,TGTGCCAGCTCGACAAGAAATGTGAGAGAGACCCAGTACTTC,CASSTRNVRETQYF
.,.,TRBV20-1,TRBJ1-2,TGCAGTGCTCGGAGATATGACTACACCTTC,CSARRYDYTF
many,.,TRBV7-8,TRBJ2-3,TGTGCCAGCAGCCCGCCCGGGACTTCATACGATACGCAGTATTTT,CASSPPGTSYDTQYF
.,.,TRBV20-1,TRBJ2-7,TGCAGTGCCAGCTCGGGGAGCTCCTACGAGCAGTACTTC,CSASSGSSYEQYF
few,.,TRBV15,TRBJ2-5,TGTGCCACCAGCAGTCCAGACCGGGGGCGCAGGGAGACCCAGTACTTC,CATSSPDRGRRETQYF
.,.,TRBV27,TRBJ2-1,TGTGCCAGCAGTTCGGTGGGGGCTAGCAATGAGCAGTTCTTC,CASSSVGASNEQFF
many,.,TRBV29-1,TRBJ2-3,TGCAGCGTTGCGCACGCGGGGAACACAGATACGCAGTATTTT,CSVAHAGNTDTQYF
.,.,TRBV15,TRBJ1-2,TGTGCCACCAGCAGAGATGGGGTTTATGGCTACACCTTC,CATSRDGVYGYTF
few,.,TRBV4-3,TRBJ2-5,TGCGCCAGCAGCCAAGATCTGAGAGAAAGGCAGTACTTC,CASSQDLRERQYF
.,.,TRBV24-1,TRBJ1-1,TGTGCCACCAGTGATGGGACACCAGGTTTGGCTTTCTTT,CATSDGTPGLAFF
.,TRBD1,TRBV27,TRBJ1-5,TGTGCCAGCAGTCCATACGGACAGGGTAGCAATCAGCCCCAGCATTTT,CASSPYGQGSNQPQHF
.,.,TRBV6-2/TRBV6-3,TRBJ1-1,TGTGCCAGCAGCAAATTTTTAGCCGAAGCTTTCTTT,CASSKFLAEAFF
.,.,TRBV30,TRBJ1-5,TGTGCCTGGAGTAACGGCATGCATAGCAATCAGCCCCAGCATTTT,CAWSNGMHSNQPQHF
.,.,TRBV14,TRBJ1-2,TGTGCCAGCAGCCAAGACAGGGCTTTACGCTATGGCTACACCTTC,CASSQDRALRYGYTF
.,TRBD2,TRBV12-3/TRBV12-4,TRBJ2-3,TGTGCCAGCAGCTATAGCGGGGGGCGAACAGATGCGGAGTATTTT,CASSYSGGRTDAEYF
once,.,TRBV25-1,TRBJ1-4,TGTGCCAGCAATCGAGGAGCTAATGAAAAACGGTTTTTT,CASNRGANEKRFF
.,TRBD1,TRBV6-6,TRBJ1-2,TGTGCCAGCAGTGGGAGGGGGCAAGACTATGGCTGCACCTTC,CASSGRGQDYGCTF
.,TRBD1,TRBV3-1,TRBJ2-3,TGTGCCAGCAGCCAGGTAGAAACAGGGGCAGATACGCAGTATTTT,CASSQVETGADTQYF
.,.,TRBV5-1,TRBJ1-2,TGCGCCAGCAGCACGGACAGCGACTTCTATGGCTACACCTTC,CASSTDSDFYGYTF
many,.,TRBV11-2,TRBJ2-1,TGTGCCAGCAGCCCCGCGTCTTCTAGCTCCTACAATGAGCAGTTCTTC,CASSPASSSSYNEQFF
.,TRBD2,TRBV20-1,TRBJ2-1,TGCAGTGCTAGAGATATAAGCGGGACCCACAATGAGCAGTTCTTC,CSARDISGTHNEQFF
.,.,TRBV7-2,TRBJ2-7,TGTGCCAGCAGCGCCGCTGGCGAGCAGTACTTC,CASSAAGEQYF
many,.,TRBV5-5,TRBJ2-6,TGTGCCAGCAGCTTACTACGGGACCCTGGGGCCAACGTCCTGACTTTC,CASSLLRDPGANVLTF